Here is one T cell receptor (beta chain) with its context. Antigen specificity is unknown. The data are from a study of OX40 agonist ivuxolimab in advanced cancers. Regarding the study as a whole: At 0.1-3.0 mg/kg, partial responders had clonal expansion among the lowest observed. At doses 0.1 to 3.0 mg/kg, CD4+ and CD8+ clones expanded.

Generated by immunoSEQ multiplex PCR, the TCRdb table keeps only in-frame clones and is missing some. The profile covers roughly 76,000 clones, with 84% appearing a single time and 1.1% taken by the ten largest. The clonotype was recovered from an adult with an advanced solid tumor such as melanoma, head and neck, liver or kidney cancer. The sample was CD4+ or CD8+ T cells sorted from blood, taken in a trial of the OX40 agonist ivuxolimab.

Here the CDR3 reads CASRETGGEGNQPQHF. Here the CDR3 DNA reads TGCGCCAGCAGGGAGACCGGCGGGGAGGGCAATCAGCCCCAGCATTTT. The chain couples TRBV10-2 to TRBJ1-5; D unresolved. Germline CDR1 WSHSY, CDR2 SAAADI. V was cut by 6 bases and J by 2 bases, with 17 bases left in between. This CDR3 is built from 16 residues.